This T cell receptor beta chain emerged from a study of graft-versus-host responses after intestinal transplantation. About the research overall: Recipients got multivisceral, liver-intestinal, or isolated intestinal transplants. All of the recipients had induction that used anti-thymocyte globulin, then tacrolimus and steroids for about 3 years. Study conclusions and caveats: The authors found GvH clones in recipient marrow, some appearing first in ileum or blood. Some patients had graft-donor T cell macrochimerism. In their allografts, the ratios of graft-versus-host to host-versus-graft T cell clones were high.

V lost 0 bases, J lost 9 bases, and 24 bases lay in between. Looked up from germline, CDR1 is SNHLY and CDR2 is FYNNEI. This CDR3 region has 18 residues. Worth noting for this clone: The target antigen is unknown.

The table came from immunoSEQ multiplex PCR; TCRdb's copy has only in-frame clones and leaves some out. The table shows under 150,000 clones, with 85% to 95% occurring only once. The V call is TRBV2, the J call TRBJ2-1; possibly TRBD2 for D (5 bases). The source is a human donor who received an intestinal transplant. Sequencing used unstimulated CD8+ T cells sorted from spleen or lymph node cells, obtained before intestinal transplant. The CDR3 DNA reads TGTGCCAGCAGTGAAGCAGAAGGGCCTATAGCGAGCATCCCTGAGCAGTTCTTC. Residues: CASSEAEGPIASIPEQFF. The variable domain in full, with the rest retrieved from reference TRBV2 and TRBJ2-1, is EPEVTQTPSHQVTQMGQEVILRCVPISNHLYFYWYRQILGQKVEFLVSFYNNEISEKSEIFDDQFSVERPDGSNFTLKIRSTKLEDSAMYFCASSEAEGPIASIPEQFFGPGTRLTVL.